This entry is about one T cell receptor (beta chain). Germline values: CDR1 MNHEY, CDR2 SVGAGI. The CDR3 is made up of 14 amino acids. The V and J ends lost 6 bases and 7 bases respectively, with 16 bases between them. Assay used: immunoSEQ multiplex PCR; TCRdb lists only in-frame clones, some missing. The sample has some 150,000 clones, 85% seen once. The data stem from a study of T cell responses to AZD1222 COVID-19 vaccine. The specimen comprised peripheral blood, sampled 28 days after the second dose of the MenACWY control vaccine. This clonotype was obtained from an adult who received the MenACWY meningococcal vaccine as a control. The chain couples TRBV6-5 to TRBJ1-5, with a tentative D call TRBD1 (6 bases). For the CDR3, the DNA is TGTGCCAGCAGCCTACAGGGCGCCGAACAGCCCCAGCATTTT. Its translation: CASSLQGAEQPQHF.